These T cell receptor beta chains were read from a single sample in a study of CD8 T cells in ankylosing spondylitis. TCRdb recomputed calls from the 5' RACE reads with MiXCR, one row per CDR3 protein. Here the sample spans about 240,000 distinct CDR3 sequences, around 11% being singletons. Sequencing was done on a sample of blood, either unsorted or a sorted T cell fraction (not recorded which). These receptors were taken from a male donor with ankylosing spondylitis or in good health (not recorded which). Both conserved end residues are part of each CDR3. Fields, in order: V gene, J gene, D gene, CDR3 length, clone size, CDR3 protein, CDR3 DNA. The D gene is left open where the match is weak. Only part of the rows carry a size: once, few, many, or a class if the clone is expanded.

>TRBV7-9|TRBJ2-5|-|12|-
CATGGQQETQYF
TGTGCCACCGGGGGACAGCAAGAGACCCAGTACTTC
>TRBV7-2|TRBJ2-5|-|15|many
CASSFSQAAQETQYF
TGTGCCAGCAGCTTTTCTCAGGCGGCTCAAGAGACCCAGTACTTC
>TRBV11-2|TRBJ2-1|-|16|few
CASSSLGDDRLDEQFF
TGTGCCAGCAGCTCTCTGGGGGACGACCGGCTGGATGAGCAGTTCTTC
>TRBV15|TRBJ2-7|-|13|many
CATSGDAVNEQYF
TGTGCCACCAGCGGAGACGCCGTGAACGAGCAGTACTTC
>TRBV12-3/TRBV12-4|TRBJ1-2|-|14|-
CASSFGGAHYGYTF
TGTGCCAGCAGTTTCGGGGGGGCCCACTATGGCTACACCTTC
>TRBV4-1|TRBJ1-3|-|18|few
CASSAGRASGVQGNTIYF
TGCGCCAGCTCCGCAGGGAGGGCGTCAGGGGTTCAAGGAAACACCATATATTTT
>TRBV29-1|TRBJ2-2|TRBD1|14|-
CSAGRQGGTGELFF
TGCAGCGCCGGAAGACAGGGTGGGACCGGGGAGCTGTTTTTT
>TRBV7-6|TRBJ2-3|-|14|-
CASSQKPKQDTQYF
TGTGCCAGCAGTCAGAAACCGAAGCAAGATACGCAGTATTTT
>TRBV28|TRBJ1-2|TRBD1|16|-
CASSLEAWDSSSGYTF
TGTGCCAGCAGTTTAGAGGCTTGGGACAGTTCGTCTGGCTACACCTTC
>TRBV6-6|TRBJ1-5|-|13|few
CASSYDSDQPQHF
TGTGCCAGCAGTTACGACAGCGATCAGCCCCAGCATTTT
>TRBV3-1|TRBJ2-7|TRBD2|14|few
CASSPVAGPYEQYF
TGTGCCAGCAGCCCGGTAGCGGGGCCGTACGAGCAGTACTTC
>TRBV20-1|TRBJ2-1|TRBD2|17|-
CSAPVGLAGGSYNEQFF
TGCAGTGCCCCAGTGGGACTAGCGGGAGGATCCTACAATGAGCAGTTCTTC
>TRBV20-1|TRBJ2-1|-|11|many
CSARAGLGLVF
TGCAGTGCTAGAGCCGGGTTAGGTTTGGTCTTC
>TRBV12-3/TRBV12-4|TRBJ2-1|-|14|many
CASSREPEYNEQFF
TGTGCCAGCAGCCGGGAGCCGGAGTACAATGAGCAGTTCTTC
>TRBV5-6|TRBJ2-3|TRBD2|15|many
CASSYGLAFTDTQYF
TGTGCCAGCAGCTACGGACTAGCTTTCACAGATACGCAGTATTTT
>TRBV29-1|TRBJ1-1|TRBD1|10|many
CSAGTGEAFF
TGCAGCGCCGGGACAGGGGAAGCTTTCTTT
>TRBV5-1|TRBJ1-2|-|13|many
CASSLVPLQGYTF
TGCGCCAGCAGCTTGGTTCCTCTTCAGGGCTACACCTTC